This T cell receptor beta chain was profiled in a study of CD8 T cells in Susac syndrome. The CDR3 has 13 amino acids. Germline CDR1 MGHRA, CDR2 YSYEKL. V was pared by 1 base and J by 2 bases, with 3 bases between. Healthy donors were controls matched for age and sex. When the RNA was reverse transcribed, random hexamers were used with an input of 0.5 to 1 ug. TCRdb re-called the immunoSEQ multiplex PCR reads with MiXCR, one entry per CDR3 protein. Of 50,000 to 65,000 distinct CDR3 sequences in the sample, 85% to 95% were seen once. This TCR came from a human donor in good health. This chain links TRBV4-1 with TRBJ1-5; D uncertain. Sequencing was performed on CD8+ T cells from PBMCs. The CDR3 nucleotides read TGCGCCAGCAGCCAAGTGCGCAATCAGCCCCAGCATTTT. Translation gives CASSQVRNQPQHF.